This TCR beta chain was recovered during a study of T cells in Graves' hyperthyroidism and ophthalmopathy (dated by TCRdb to the late 2010s). As for the study more broadly: TCR V-J signatures able to tell the groups apart were searched for in a discovery cohort of 95 or so patients, of whom over 40 had Graves' ophthalmopathy and 57 had stable Graves' hyperthyroidism. The paper reports TCR Vbeta CDR3 sequencing of approximately 140 peripheral blood samples: approximately 41 ophthalmopathy, fewer than 85 hyperthyroidism and approximately 17 progressor patients. Thyroid tissue and blood T-cell repertoires from six or seven Graves' hyperthyroidism patients were also compared in the study. The 85 to 100 discovery patients were randomly split 7:3 into training and test sets. An independent validation cohort of under 20 hyperthyroidism patients and about 15 patients who later progressed to ophthalmopathy tested prospective prediction of ophthalmopathy. Following sampling, methimazole starting at 30 mg daily was given to hyperthyroidism patients, and high-dose intravenous methylprednisolone was given to ophthalmopathy patients. Overall results and qualifications from the work: Blood samples also contained most of the expanded thyroid clonotypes (frequency above 0.001), which suggests that blood repertoires may reflect thyroid immune responses. No statistical method was used to fix the sample size in advance, and group allocation was not hidden from the investigators. In validation, progression to ophthalmopathy was predicted by the model with more than 65% sensitivity and 72% to 80% specificity, a median of approximately 6.5 months before onset. A model built on a 13 V-J signature distinguished ophthalmopathy from stable hyperthyroidism, reaching approximately 89% sensitivity and approximately 81% specificity in cross-validation and 80%/75% in testing.

Patients with uncontrolled infections, other autoimmune diseases, pregnancy or lactation were excluded. Diagnoses were established on the basis of clinical symptoms, serum thyroxine and TRAb, thyroid ultrasound, and orbital computed tomography. Total RNA was extracted with Trizol reagent, and quality was checked on an Agilent 2100 Bioanalyzer. Per the germline V gene, SNHLY is the CDR1 and FYNNEI is the CDR2. The CDR3 starts with the cysteine, ends with the phenylalanine, and has 8 residues. Just the 24-base CDR3 DNA is kept, in frame starting at base 1. Amplification of TCR beta CDR3 regions was carried out from RNA transcripts. The TCR CDR3 was subjected to a first round of RT-PCR using the HTBI primer set and the Qiagen OneStep RT-PCR kit. A second multiplex PCR round built the libraries, followed by size selection and purification. Libraries were sequenced paired-end with 100 bp reads on an Illumina HiSeq2000. The authors' pipeline ran thus. SOAPnuke was used to process the raw data, with reads discarded if the reads contained adapters or uncalled bases, had a mean Phred below 15, or lacked an exact constant-primer or identifier match. High-quality paired reads were merged using COPE v1.2.5, and each unique nucleotide sequence was defined as a clonotype. Clonotypes were aligned to IMGT TRBV, TRBD and TRBJ reference segments using MiTCR v1.1. The analysis included only V-J combinations with a frequency above 0.0001, which together covered 99% to 99.2% of the repertoires. The TCS score was defined as the ratio of F50 (clonal expansion) to E x V (chaos), calculated using BLOSUM62-based TCRdist between CDR3 peptides within each V-J. Welch's t-statistics and random forest reduced 514 V-J features to around 14, which were used in a naive Bayes classifier (R e1071). The similarity between thyroid and blood repertoires was quantified using the Morisita-Horn index. In-frame beta chains were kept once TCRdb had trimmed the public reads at Q25 with fastp and called clones with MiXCR. Rows merge per CDR3 protein into single entries with the most common DNA and genes. These V and J calls originate from TCRdb's pipeline instead of the authors' own analysis. The sample contains hundreds of thousands of distinct CDR3 sequences, about 45% of them found a single time. The biggest ten clones account for less than 8.5% of the sample.

Comments on this clonotype: What this receptor recognizes is not known. The junction does not match germline at one end; this may be a read error.

The chain employs TRBV2 and TRBJ1-4; the D gene is not confidently resolved. The source material was peripheral blood or thyroid tissue (not recorded which). The clonotype comes from an adult man with Graves' disease, either hyperthyroidism or ophthalmopathy (not recorded which). In nucleotide form, the sequence is TGTGCCAGCAGGGAGATGACATTT. Its protein product is CASREMTF.